This T cell receptor beta chain is drawn from a study of long-term antiretroviral therapy in people with HIV. Sequencing used immunoSEQ v3.0 at survey level. Profiled with immunoSEQ multiplex PCR; TCRdb holds only in-frame clones, not every one. The sample contains 24,000 or so clones, 75% to 90% of which appear only once. The CDR3 runs to 15 residues. The V gene's germline CDR1 is SGHAT and CDR2 FQNNGV. Trimming removed 5 bases at V and 2 bases at J, with 13 bases between. This specimen consisted of unsorted PBMCs, obtained 4.3 years after starting antiretroviral therapy. The origin of this receptor is a man aged 25 to 40 with HIV. The chain is built from TRBV11-2 and TRBJ1-3, with D possibly matching TRBD1 (6 bases). CDR3 amino acids: CASSPVWTAGNTIYF. The CDR3 bases are TGTGCCAGCAGCCCCGTATGGACAGCTGGAAACACCATATATTTT.